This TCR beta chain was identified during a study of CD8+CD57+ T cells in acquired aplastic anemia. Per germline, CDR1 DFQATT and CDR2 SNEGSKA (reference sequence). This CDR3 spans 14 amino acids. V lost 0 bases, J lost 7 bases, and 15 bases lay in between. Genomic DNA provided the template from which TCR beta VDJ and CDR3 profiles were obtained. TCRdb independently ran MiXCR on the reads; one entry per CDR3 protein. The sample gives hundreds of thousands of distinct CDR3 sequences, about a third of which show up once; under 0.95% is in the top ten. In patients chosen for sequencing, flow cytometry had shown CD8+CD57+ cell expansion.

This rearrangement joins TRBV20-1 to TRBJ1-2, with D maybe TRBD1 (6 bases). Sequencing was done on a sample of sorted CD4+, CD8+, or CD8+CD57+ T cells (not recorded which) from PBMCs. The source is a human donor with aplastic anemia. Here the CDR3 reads CSARDLRGPCGYTF. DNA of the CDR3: TGCAGTGCTAGAGATCTCAGGGGACCTTGTGGCTACACCTTC.